The 19 T cell receptor beta chains given below trace back to one sample, sequenced in a study of beta chain features in type 1 diabetes. The isolated RNA, all of it, was reverse transcribed, so expressed TCRB transcripts were what got sequenced. Here immunoSEQ multiplex PCR was the method, and the copy in TCRdb shows in-frame clones only, minus some. Altogether 350,000 to 450,000 clones are present, approximately 14% being singletons, with the ten largest covering around 0.035%. What was sequenced was naive CD4+ T cells from blood. These receptors all come from a man younger than 40 in good health.

This clone was seen a few times. The chain combines TRBV7-9 with TRBJ2-1, with D perhaps matching TRBD1 (6 bases). V lost 1 base, J lost 6 bases, and 13 bases lay in between. The CDR3 extends over 15 amino acids. Germline CDR1 is SEHNR and CDR2 is FQNEAQ (reference sequence). The CDR3, as DNA: TGTGCCAGCAGCTTAGGGAACAGGGAACGCAATGAGCAGTTCTTC. It codes for CASSLGNRERNEQFF. Full variable domain (remainder filled in from reference TRBV7-9 and TRBJ2-1): DTGVSQNPRHKITKRGQNVTFRCDPISEHNRLYWYRQTLGQGPEFLTYFQNEAQLEKSRLLSDRFSAERPKGSFSTLEIQRTEQGDSAMYLCASSLGNRERNEQFFGPGTRLTVL.

This clone has only a few counts. The J gene is TRBJ1-3, the V gene TRBV30, with D uncertain. V dropped 3 bases and J dropped 9 bases, with 21 bases sitting between them. The CDR3 is 15 residues long. CDR1 and CDR2 from the germline V gene are GTSNPN and SVGIG (reference sequence). CDR3 sequence: CAWRINRGLTGTIYF. The CDR3 bases are TGTGCCTGGAGAATCAACCGCGGACTCACCGGCACCATATATTTT.

This clone was found a few times. This chain uses TRBV7-2 with TRBJ1-5; tentatively, D is TRBD1 (5 bases). In germline, CDR1 is SGHTA, CDR2 FQGNSA. The CDR3 extends over 14 amino acids. Trimming took off 1 base at V and 10 bases at J, with 14 bases between the two ends. The CDR3 bases are TGTGCCAGCAGCTTAGAGCCAGGGCTAGGTCCCCAGCATTTT. Translated: CASSLEPGLGPQHF.

This chain connects TRBV30 to TRBJ2-3; 7 bases are a match to TRBD2. The J segment lost 0 bases and the V segment lost 4 bases, leaving 4 bases of the junction unmatched. The germline V gene has CDR1 GTSNPN and CDR2 SVGIG (reference sequence). The CDR3 sequence is 14 residues long. DNA of the CDR3: TGTGCCTGGACGCTAGCGGCTAGCACAGATACGCAGTATTTT. This translates into CAWTLAASTDTQYF.

There are a few counts of this clone. J is TRBJ2-1 and V is TRBV9, with D unresolved. Germline V gene data show CDR1 as SGDLS and CDR2 as YYNGEE. The CDR3 loop spans 16 amino acids. Trimming shortened V by 0 bases and J by 0 bases, and 10 bases separated the two germline ends. CDR3 region: CASSVANSLSYNEQFF. The DNA of the CDR3 is TGTGCCAGCAGCGTAGCTAACAGCCTCTCCTACAATGAGCAGTTCTTC.

This chain connects TRBV5-1 to TRBJ2-3; 8 bases map to TRBD2. V was pared by 1 base and J by 1 base, with 5 bases of the junction left unmatched. The CDR3 covers 16 residues. Germline CDR1 SGHRS, CDR2 YFSETQ. CDR3 loop: CASSLSLAGGTDTQYF. The DNA for the CDR3 is TGCGCCAGCAGCTTGAGCCTAGCGGGTGGCACAGATACGCAGTATTTT.

The CDR3 spells CSVALMGQGSAFF. The CDR3 DNA reads as TGCAGCGTCGCACTGATGGGACAGGGGTCGGCTTTCTTT. This chain links TRBV29-1 with TRBJ1-1; TRBD1 aligns across 10 bases. Germline loops: CDR1 SQVTM, CDR2 ANQGSEA. V trimming: 6 bases; J trimming: 11 bases; junction bases outside the gene matches: 12. CDR3 size: 13 residues.

V and J are TRBV30 and TRBJ1-5, with D possibly being TRBD1 (5 bases). The CDR3 contains 13 residues. The V end lost 3 bases, the J end lost 4 bases, and 10 bases lay between the germline ends. Germline V gene sequence: CDR1 GTSNPN, CDR2 SVGIG (reference sequence). In nucleotides, the CDR3 is TGTGCCTGGAGAGGGGACCTTAATCAGCCCCAGCATTTT. Protein product: CAWRGDLNQPQHF.

This clone has more than one count but fewer than ten. Distinct nucleotide sequences in the sample also encode this CDR3. J is TRBJ2-5 and V is TRBV5-1; D ambiguous. Germline CDR1 reads SGHRS; CDR2 reads YFSETQ. The CDR3 is 12 residues long. Between the trimmed V and J ends, which lost 5 bases and 2 bases, there was a span of 7 bases. Here the CDR3 DNA reads TGCGCCAGCAGTCTCCTGCAAGAGACCCAGTACTTC. It encodes CASSLLQETQYF.

The V and J genes are TRBV6-1 and TRBJ2-5, with a tentative D call TRBD1 (6 bases). Germline assignment: CDR1 MNHNS and CDR2 SASEGT. This CDR3 region has 14 residues. The V gene lost 1 base and the J gene lost 5 bases, with 11 bases spanning the gap. CDR3 loop: CASSEGGQGETQYF. As DNA, the CDR3 is TGTGCCAGCAGTGAAGGCGGGCAGGGGGAGACCCAGTACTTC.

In its sample, this clone was seen a few times. This sequence joins TRBV15 and TRBJ1-2, with D unresolved. V shed 0 bases and J shed 7 bases, with 18 bases lying between them. CDR3 length equals 16 residues. CDR1 and CDR2 from the germline V gene are LNHNV and YYDKDF (reference sequence). CDR3 nucleotides: TGTGCCACCAGCAGAGATCCCCGGGCCAAGGAGGGTGGCTACACCTTC. Translated: CATSRDPRAKEGGYTF. Full variable domain (outside the CDR3, taken from reference TRBV15 and TRBJ1-2): DAMVIQNPRYQVTQFGKPVTLSCSQTLNHNVMYWYQQKSSQAPKLLFHYYDKDFNNEADTPDNFQSRRPNTSFCFLDIRSPGLGDTAMYLCATSRDPRAKEGGYTFGSGTRLTVV.

The rearrangement uses TRBV7-9 and TRBJ1-2; 8 nucleotides line up with TRBD1. Looked up from germline, CDR1 is SEHNR and CDR2 is FQNEAQ (reference sequence). The length of the CDR3 is 14 residues. V dropped 5 bases and J dropped 3; count of bases not matched to a gene: 5. The CDR3 reads CASSVRGLDYGYTF. CDR3 bases: TGTGCCAGCAGCGTCAGGGGGCTCGACTATGGCTACACCTTC.

This clone was recorded a few times. The chain joins TRBV2 to TRBJ2-6; no clear D gene. With 3 bases removed from V and 3 bases from J, the gap between germline ends came to 9 bases. The CDR3 is 15 residues long. Germline V gives CDR1 SNHLY, CDR2 FYNNEI. The CDR3 reads CASSDEVVGANVLTF. DNA of the CDR3: TGTGCCAGCAGTGATGAGGTGGTTGGGGCCAACGTCCTGACTTTC.

This clone has just a few counts. The chain has TRBV13 and TRBJ1-2, with D tentatively TRBD1 (6 bases). This CDR3 contains 15 residues. The V end lost 5 bases, the J end lost 2 bases, and 15 bases lay between the germline ends. CDR1 is PRHDT, CDR2 FYEKMQ, per germline (reference sequence). The CDR3 DNA is TGTGCCAGCAGCCAGGGGCACACGAGGAACTATGGCTACACCTTC. Its protein is CASSQGHTRNYGYTF. Together with reference TRBV13 and TRBJ1-2, the CDR3 gives the full variable domain: AAGVIQSPRHLIKEKRETATLKCYPIPRHDTVYWYQQGPGQDPQFLISFYEKMQSDKGSIPDRFSAQQFSDYHSELNMSSLELGDSALYFCASSQGHTRNYGYTFGSGTRLTVV.

This clone was counted between two and nine times. The rearrangement uses TRBV7-2 and TRBJ2-1; 8 bases align to TRBD2. V lost 3 bases to trimming and J lost 8 bases; unmatched junction nucleotides: 9. CDR3 length: 15 residues. Germline CDR1 is SGHTA and CDR2 is FQGNSA. Here the CDR3 DNA reads TGTGCCAGCAGCTTCGGGAGGACTAGCATCGATGAGCAGTTCTTC. As protein: CASSFGRTSIDEQFF.

The chain recombines TRBV7-9 with TRBJ2-5, with 7 bases lining up with TRBD1. The CDR3 is made up of 15 amino acids. The germline gives CDR1 SEHNR, CDR2 FQNEAQ (reference sequence). V lost 5 bases to trimming and J lost 4 bases; unmatched junction nucleotides: 10. CDR3 DNA sequence: TGTGCCAGCAGCAGCGGACAGGTGGGGACAGAGACCCAGTACTTC. Protein product: CASSSGQVGTETQYF. Combining the CDR3 with reference TRBV7-9 and TRBJ2-5 gives the whole variable domain DTGVSQNPRHKITKRGQNVTFRCDPISEHNRLYWYRQTLGQGPEFLTYFQNEAQLEKSRLLSDRFSAERPKGSFSTLEIQRTEQGDSAMYLCASSSGQVGTETQYFGPGTRLLVL.

The CDR3 nucleotides are TGTGCCAGCTCACCTACTAGCGGGGTCTCCTACAATGAGCAGTTCTTC. Translating gives CASSPTSGVSYNEQFF. The chain couples TRBV18 to TRBJ2-1; 10 nucleotides line up with TRBD2. CDR3 length: 16 amino acids. V lost 3 bases and J lost 0; bases outside the gene matches: 2. CDR1 and CDR2 (germline): KGHSH, LQKENI. The whole variable domain, remainder taken from reference TRBV18 and TRBJ2-1, is NAGVMQNPRHLVRRRGQEARLRCSPMKGHSHVYWYRQLPEEGLKFMVYLQKENIIDESGMPKERFSAEFPKEGPSILRIQQVVRGDSAAYFCASSPTSGVSYNEQFFGPGTRLTVL.

In its sample, this clone was seen a few times. V usage is TRBV29-1 and J usage is TRBJ1-1; D may be TRBD1 (6 bases). The CDR3 loop spans 12 amino acids. Germline V lookup: CDR1 SQVTM, CDR2 ANQGSEA. The V end lost 6 bases, the J end lost 4 bases, and 12 bases lay between the germline ends. The CDR3 loop is CSVTGFATEAFF. CDR3 DNA sequence: TGCAGCGTGACAGGATTTGCCACTGAAGCTTTCTTT.

The chain joins TRBV15 to TRBJ2-2; D unresolved. The CDR3 runs to 15 residues. Germline CDR1 reads LNHNV; CDR2 reads YYDKDF (reference sequence). Trimming took 2 bases from V and 5 from J, leaving 12 bases between them. As DNA, the CDR3 is TGTGCCACCAGCAGATCTAATAGAGGAACCGGGGAGCTGTTTTTT. Its protein is CATSRSNRGTGELFF.